This is a list of T cell receptor beta chains from one sample in a study of CD8+ T cells in alopecia areata. Using immunoSEQ multiplex PCR, the repertoire was profiled, and TCRdb retains in-frame clones only, with some absent. This sample has roughly 150,000 clones, with approximately 53% found just once. The sample was CD8+ T cells sorted from blood, taken at week 0. The receptor set was obtained from a human donor with alopecia areata. Each CDR3 is given with its conserved first and last residue. D genes are given only for firm matches. Clone size is shown for a subset of rows, as once, few, many or a class of expanded clone.

D gene | J gene | clone size | V gene | CDR3 DNA | CDR3 protein
. | TRBJ2-1 | few | TRBV6-5 | TGTGCCAGCAGTCCCCCAGGGGGGACTGAGCAGTTCTTC | CASSPPGGTEQFF
TRBD1 | TRBJ1-5 | . | TRBV29-1 | TGCAGCGTACAGGGGGACAATCAGCCCCAGCATTTT | CSVQGDNQPQHF
TRBD2 | TRBJ2-7 | . | TRBV14 | TGTGCCAGCAGCCAAGGTGGGACTAGCGGGGTGTACGAGCAGTACTTC | CASSQGGTSGVYEQYF
TRBD1 | TRBJ1-5 | . | TRBV30 | TGTGCCTGGAGTGTACAGGGGGGGAGTCAGCCCCAGCATTTT | CAWSVQGGSQPQHF
. | TRBJ2-7 | few | TRBV29-1 | TGCAGCGTTGGCGACGGCGGCTCCTACGAGCAGTACTTC | CSVGDGGSYEQYF
. | TRBJ1-1 | . | TRBV29-1 | TGCAGCGCGCAGGGCCCTGAAGCTTTCTTT | CSAQGPEAFF
. | TRBJ1-2 | . | TRBV13 | TGTGCCAGCAGCTTAGTCCAGGCGGATGGCTACACCTTC | CASSLVQADGYTF
TRBD1 | TRBJ2-7 | few | TRBV11-2 | TGTGCCAGCAGCGGCGCCGACAGGGACGGCGAGCAGTACTTC | CASSGADRDGEQYF
. | TRBJ1-6 | once | TRBV25-1 | TGTGCCAGCAGTGAATCGGTCCCTGGGCCAAATTCACCCCTCCACTTT | CASSESVPGPNSPLHF
. | TRBJ2-1 | . | TRBV14 | TGTGCCAGCAGCCCACTACAGTCTCATGAGCAGTTCTTC | CASSPLQSHEQFF
. | TRBJ1-1 | few | TRBV30 | TGTGCCTGGAGGTCCGGGGGCAGGGACACTGAAGCTTTCTTT | CAWRSGGRDTEAFF
. | TRBJ2-5 | . | TRBV7-2 | TGTGCCAGCAGCTCCGGAGGGACAGAAGAGACCCAGTACTTC | CASSSGGTEETQYF
. | TRBJ2-5 | . | TRBV7-2 | TGTGCCAGCAGCTTAGCTCGGGGATGGGAGACCCAGTACTTC | CASSLARGWETQYF
. | TRBJ2-7 | once | TRBV4-3 | TGCGCCAGCAGCCAAGCGTTAGGGCCACTACGGGAGCAGTACTTC | CASSQALGPLREQYF
. | TRBJ1-5 | few | TRBV5-6 | TGTGCCAGCACCCTAGGAAACGATCAGCCCCAGCATTTT | CASTLGNDQPQHF
TRBD1 | TRBJ1-2 | few | TRBV4-1 | TGCGCCAGCACGCAGTCGACAGGGGCCGTCTATGGCTACACCTTC | CASTQSTGAVYGYTF
TRBD1 | TRBJ1-1 | . | TRBV9 | TGTGCCAGCAGCGGACAGGGGGCGCACACTGAAGCTTTCTTT | CASSGQGAHTEAFF
. | TRBJ1-1 | few | TRBV19 | TGTGCCAGTACCCAGGGTTCTGAAGCTTTCTTT | CASTQGSEAFF
. | TRBJ1-2 | . | TRBV5-5 | TGCGCCAGCAGCCAATCGAACAGCTATGGCTACACCTTC | CASSQSNSYGYTF
. | TRBJ1-1 | . | TRBV11-2 | TGTGCCAGCAGCATCAACAGCTTCATGAACACTGAAGCTTTCTTT | CASSINSFMNTEAFF
TRBD1 | TRBJ1-2 | . | TRBV29-1 | TGCAGCGTATTGACAGGGGATGGCTACACCTTC | CSVLTGDGYTF
. | TRBJ1-2 | . | TRBV19 | TGTGCCAGTAGTATTGCCGGGGCGCGTGGCTACACCTTC | CASSIAGARGYTF